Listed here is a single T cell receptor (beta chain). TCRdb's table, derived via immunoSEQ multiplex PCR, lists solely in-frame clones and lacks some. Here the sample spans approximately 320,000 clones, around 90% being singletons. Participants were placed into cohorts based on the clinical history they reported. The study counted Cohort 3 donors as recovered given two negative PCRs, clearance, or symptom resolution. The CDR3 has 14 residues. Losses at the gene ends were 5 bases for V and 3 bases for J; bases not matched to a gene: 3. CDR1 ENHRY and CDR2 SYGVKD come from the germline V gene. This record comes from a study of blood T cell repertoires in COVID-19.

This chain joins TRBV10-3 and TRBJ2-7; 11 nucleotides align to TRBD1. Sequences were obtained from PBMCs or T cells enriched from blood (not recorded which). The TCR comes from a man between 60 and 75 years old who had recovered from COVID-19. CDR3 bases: TGTGCCATCAGTCCGGGACAGGGGGTCTACGAGCAGTACTTC. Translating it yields CAISPGQGVYEQYF.